This is a list of T cell receptor beta chains from one sample in a study of control samples from healthy donors and cancer patients. Profiled with immunoSEQ multiplex PCR; TCRdb holds only in-frame clones, not every one. The sample includes about 160,000 clones, 85% to 90% of them seen just once. Sequencing was carried out using blood. The receptors derive from a man younger than 40 in good health. CDR3s include the opening cysteine and the closing phenylalanine or tryptophan. Fields, in order: clone size, D gene, CDR3 length, V gene, J gene, CDR3 DNA, CDR3 protein. The D gene is left open where the match is weak. A row's size may be missing; if present it is once, few, many or a size class.

clone size: .; D gene: .; CDR3 length: 12; V gene: TRBV19; J gene: TRBJ1-1; CDR3 DNA: TGTGCCAGTAGTATATGGGGGACTGAAGCTTTCTTT; CDR3 protein: CASSIWGTEAFF
clone size: .; D gene: TRBD1; CDR3 length: 15; V gene: TRBV7-2; J gene: TRBJ1-1; CDR3 DNA: TGTGCCAGCAGCTTAACCCAGGGGGTGAACACTGAAGCTTTCTTT; CDR3 protein: CASSLTQGVNTEAFF
clone size: .; D gene: TRBD1; CDR3 length: 15; V gene: TRBV27; J gene: TRBJ2-7; CDR3 DNA: TGTGCCAGCAGAGAGCAGGACAGGAGCTCCTACGAGCAGTACTTC; CDR3 protein: CASREQDRSSYEQYF
clone size: .; D gene: .; CDR3 length: 15; V gene: TRBV14; J gene: TRBJ1-1; CDR3 DNA: TGTGCCAGCAGCTTTAGAAGCCAGGGGTCGACTGAAGCTTTCTTT; CDR3 protein: CASSFRSQGSTEAFF
clone size: .; D gene: TRBD1; CDR3 length: 16; V gene: TRBV5-1; J gene: TRBJ1-4; CDR3 DNA: TGCGCCAGCAGCTTGGGGGACAGGGGAGTTAATGAAAAACTGTTTTTT; CDR3 protein: CASSLGDRGVNEKLFF
clone size: .; D gene: .; CDR3 length: 16; V gene: TRBV10-3; J gene: TRBJ2-6; CDR3 DNA: TGTGCCATCAGTGAGAACAGGTTCACCGGGGCCAACGTCCTGACTTTC; CDR3 protein: CAISENRFTGANVLTF
clone size: few; D gene: .; CDR3 length: 15; V gene: TRBV28; J gene: TRBJ2-6; CDR3 DNA: TGTGCCAGTTCTCCGGTGGGATCTGGGGCCAACGTCCTGACTTTC; CDR3 protein: CASSPVGSGANVLTF
clone size: .; D gene: .; CDR3 length: 17; V gene: TRBV7-8; J gene: TRBJ2-6; CDR3 DNA: TGTGCCAGCAGCTTATTGGGGCTGCAGGCTGGGGCCAACGTCCTGACTTTC; CDR3 protein: CASSLLGLQAGANVLTF
clone size: .; D gene: .; CDR3 length: 14; V gene: TRBV5-8; J gene: TRBJ1-5; CDR3 DNA: TGTGCCAGCAGCTTGAGGTGGGATAATCAGCCCCAGCATTTT; CDR3 protein: CASSLRWDNQPQHF
clone size: .; D gene: .; CDR3 length: 14; V gene: TRBV6-1; J gene: TRBJ1-1; CDR3 DNA: TGTGCCAGCAGTGAAGTATCTACAGGGACTGAAGCTTTCTTT; CDR3 protein: CASSEVSTGTEAFF
clone size: .; D gene: TRBD1; CDR3 length: 15; V gene: TRBV4-1; J gene: TRBJ2-7; CDR3 DNA: TGCGCCAGCAGCCAATCCCCGGGACAGTTCTACGAGCAGTACTTC; CDR3 protein: CASSQSPGQFYEQYF
clone size: .; D gene: .; CDR3 length: 15; V gene: TRBV12-5; J gene: TRBJ1-2; CDR3 DNA: TGTGCTAGTGCCCTTGGGGGTGCTGACCTCTATGGCTACACCTTC; CDR3 protein: CASALGGADLYGYTF
clone size: .; D gene: .; CDR3 length: 11; V gene: TRBV6-6; J gene: TRBJ1-2; CDR3 DNA: TGTGCCAGCAGAGACAGGATTCCCGCATTGTTC; CDR3 protein: CASRDRIPALF
clone size: .; D gene: .; CDR3 length: 14; V gene: TRBV5-1; J gene: TRBJ1-1; CDR3 DNA: TGCGCCAGCAGCTCCGGGACCCTGAACACTGAAGCTTTCTTT; CDR3 protein: CASSSGTLNTEAFF
clone size: .; D gene: .; CDR3 length: 11; V gene: TRBV20-1; J gene: TRBJ2-5; CDR3 DNA: TGCAGTGCTAGCCTTGGGGAGACCCAGTACTTC; CDR3 protein: CSASLGETQYF
clone size: once; D gene: .; CDR3 length: 13; V gene: TRBV3-1/TRBV3-2; J gene: TRBJ2-7; CDR3 DNA: TGTGCCAGCAGCCAAGATCGAGCGAAAACCCAGTACTTC; CDR3 protein: CASSQDRAKTQYF
clone size: .; D gene: .; CDR3 length: 14; V gene: TRBV14; J gene: TRBJ1-2; CDR3 DNA: TGTGCCAGCAGCCGAGAAGGAGCTAACTATGGCTACACCTTC; CDR3 protein: CASSREGANYGYTF
clone size: once; D gene: TRBD1; CDR3 length: 10; V gene: TRBV29-1; J gene: TRBJ1-2; CDR3 DNA: TGCAGCGTCAGGGGGAATGGCTACACCTTC; CDR3 protein: CSVRGNGYTF
clone size: .; D gene: .; CDR3 length: 13; V gene: TRBV12-3/TRBV12-4; J gene: TRBJ1-2; CDR3 DNA: TGTGCCAGCTCCCTAAGGGGTTTCTATGGCTACACCTTC; CDR3 protein: CASSLRGFYGYTF
clone size: .; D gene: .; CDR3 length: 16; V gene: TRBV7-9; J gene: TRBJ2-5; CDR3 DNA: TGTGCCAGCGCTCCGGTAGAGCCTACGGGCTACGAGACCCAGTACTTC; CDR3 protein: CASAPVEPTGYETQYF
clone size: .; D gene: TRBD1; CDR3 length: 15; V gene: TRBV14; J gene: TRBJ1-4; CDR3 DNA: TGTGCCAGCAGCCGGCAAGGACAGGCTAATGAAAAACTGTTTTTT; CDR3 protein: CASSRQGQANEKLFF
clone size: .; D gene: .; CDR3 length: 15; V gene: TRBV15; J gene: TRBJ2-7; CDR3 DNA: TGTGCCACCAGCAGAGATCACCCCACTCAGGACGAGCAGTACTTC; CDR3 protein: CATSRDHPTQDEQYF
clone size: .; D gene: .; CDR3 length: 16; V gene: TRBV4-1; J gene: TRBJ1-2; CDR3 DNA: TGCGCCAGCAGCCAAGCACGCCCCCCAGGGGATCATGGCTACACCTTC; CDR3 protein: CASSQARPPGDHGYTF
clone size: .; D gene: .; CDR3 length: 14; V gene: TRBV6-6; J gene: TRBJ1-2; CDR3 DNA: TGTGCCAGCAGTTACCCGACAGCTAAAGATGGCTACACCTTC; CDR3 protein: CASSYPTAKDGYTF
clone size: .; D gene: TRBD1; CDR3 length: 16; V gene: TRBV24-1; J gene: TRBJ2-1; CDR3 DNA: TGTGCCACCAGTGACTATAGGACAGGGCTATACAATGAGCAGTTCTTC; CDR3 protein: CATSDYRTGLYNEQFF
clone size: .; D gene: TRBD1; CDR3 length: 18; V gene: TRBV5-1; J gene: TRBJ1-4; CDR3 DNA: TGCGCCAGCAGCTTGGGTGGGACAGGGGCTGCAACTAATGAAAAACTGTTTTTT; CDR3 protein: CASSLGGTGAATNEKLFF
clone size: .; D gene: TRBD1; CDR3 length: 12; V gene: TRBV29-1; J gene: TRBJ1-2; CDR3 DNA: TGCAGCTTTCGACAGGGGAACTATGGCTACACCTTC; CDR3 protein: CSFRQGNYGYTF
clone size: .; D gene: .; CDR3 length: 14; V gene: TRBV6-5; J gene: TRBJ2-7; CDR3 DNA: TGTGCCAGCATGACGGGACCGAGTACCTACGAGCAGTACTTC; CDR3 protein: CASMTGPSTYEQYF
clone size: .; D gene: .; CDR3 length: 14; V gene: TRBV7-7; J gene: TRBJ2-3; CDR3 DNA: TGTGCCAGCAGCCAGGGACTGAACACAGATACGCAGTATTTT; CDR3 protein: CASSQGLNTDTQYF